These 14 T cell receptor beta chains were sequenced from one sample in a study of CD8 T cells in Susac syndrome. When the RNA was reverse transcribed, random hexamers were used with an input of roughly 0.45 to 1 ug. TCRdb called the immunoSEQ multiplex PCR reads again in MiXCR, with one record for every CDR3 protein. The table shows approximately 190,000 distinct CDR3 sequences, with around 93% occurring only once. The material sequenced was CD8+ T cells from PBMCs. Receptors were obtained from a human donor with Susac syndrome.

This chain uses TRBV27 with TRBJ2-7, with TRBD1 matching 7 bases. Germline-derived CDR1 and CDR2 are MNHEY and SMNVEV (reference sequence). Losses at the gene ends were 5 bases for V and 2 bases for J; bases not matched to a gene: 6. The CDR3 extends over 14 amino acids. This CDR3 reads CASSLRGQTYEQYF. The CDR3 DNA reads as TGTGCCAGCAGTCTCCGGGGACAGACCTACGAGCAGTACTTC.

This clonotype came up once. This chain joins TRBV20-1 and TRBJ2-3; 8 nucleotides agree with TRBD2. The CDR3 loop spans 16 amino acids. Trimming cost V 2 bases and J 0 bases; bases outside gene matches: 7. The V gene's germline CDR1 is DFQATT and CDR2 SNEGSKA (reference sequence). The CDR3 region has the DNA TGCAGTGCTAGACGGGGGGGTGTGGTTAGCACAGATACGCAGTATTTT. Translating gives CSARRGGVVSTDTQYF.

The DNA for the CDR3 is TGTGCCAGCAGCCAGATTGGGACTAGTCTCTGGGAGACCCAGTACTTC. This sequence encodes CASSQIGTSLWETQYF. The chain has TRBV7-2 and TRBJ2-5; 8 bases match TRBD2. CDR1 is SGHTA, CDR2 FQGNSA, per germline. With 5 bases clipped from V and 5 bases from J, the junction kept 13 bases outside the gene matches. The CDR3 spans 16 residues. The whole variable domain, remainder taken from reference TRBV7-2 and TRBJ2-5, is GAGVSQSPSNKVTEKGKDVELRCDPISGHTALYWYRQSLGQGLEFLIYFQGNSAPDKSGLPSDRFSAERTGGSVSTLTIQRTQQEDSAVYLCASSQIGTSLWETQYFGPGTRLLVL.

The chain has TRBV6-5 and TRBJ1-5; D is undetermined. The germline gives CDR1 MNHEY, CDR2 SVGAGI. V lost 2 bases, J lost 9 bases, and 11 bases lay in between. This CDR3 has 13 residues. The CDR3 DNA follows: TGTGCCAGCAGTTACGGCCCCCCATGGCCCCAGCATTTT. It specifies CASSYGPPWPQHF.

The chain is built from TRBV7-2 and TRBJ2-1, with TRBD2 as a possible D gene (5 bases). Germline V lookup: CDR1 SGHTA, CDR2 FQGNSA. The CDR3 totals 15 residues. Trimming took 0 bases from V and 1 from J, leaving 7 bases between them. CDR3 nucleotide sequence: TGTGCCAGCAGCTTAGCGGGAGTATCCTACAATGAGCAGTTCTTC. It encodes CASSLAGVSYNEQFF.

V is TRBV30 and J is TRBJ1-2; 7 nucleotides match TRBD1. Germline V lookup: CDR1 GTSNPN, CDR2 SVGIG (reference sequence). J gave up 4 bases and V 2 bases, and 4 bases lay outside the gene matches. The CDR3 covers 13 residues. The CDR3 DNA reads as TGTGCCTGGAGTCAGGGGGTCATCTATGGCTACACCTTC. Residues: CAWSQGVIYGYTF.

This clonotype was counted a few times. The chain employs TRBV6-2 or TRBV6-3 and TRBJ2-7, with D maybe TRBD2 (6 bases). CDR1 MNHEY and CDR2 SVGEGT come from the germline V gene. This CDR3 spans 12 amino acids. V dropped 5 bases and J dropped 4 bases, with 9 bases sitting between them. CDR3 sequence: CASSVGGYEQYF. CDR3 in DNA: TGTGCCAGCAGTGTGGGGGGATACGAGCAGTACTTC.

This chain links TRBV30 with TRBJ2-5, with a possible D match to TRBD2 (6 bases). The germline gives CDR1 GTSNPN, CDR2 SVGIG (reference sequence). V was clipped by 5 bases and J by 5 bases, with 15 bases between them. The CDR3 is 13 residues long. As DNA, the CDR3 is TGTGCCTGGGGAGGGCCCCGGAGGGAGACCCAGTACTTC. It translates to CAWGGPRRETQYF.

This chain uses TRBV7-9 with TRBJ2-1; the D is unclear. CDR3 length: 12 amino acids. Trimming removed 4 bases from V and 8 bases from J, with 9 bases in between. Germline assignment: CDR1 SEHNR and CDR2 FQNEAQ (reference sequence). CDR3 in DNA: TGTGCCAGCAGCTCCACTGTCCATGAGCAGTTCTTC. This translates into CASSSTVHEQFF.

V gene TRBV30 combines with J gene TRBJ2-1; 9 nucleotides align to TRBD2. The V segment lost 3 bases and the J segment 9 bases; nucleotides outside the gene matches: 3. The V gene's germline CDR1 is GTSNPN and CDR2 SVGIG (reference sequence). The CDR3 extends over 12 amino acids. This chain's CDR3 is CAWSAGLAEQFF. CDR3 coding DNA: TGTGCCTGGAGCGCGGGACTAGCTGAGCAGTTCTTC.

V is TRBV7-9 and J is TRBJ2-7, with 7 bases matching TRBD2. CDR3 size: 13 residues. V lost 0 bases to trimming and J lost 5 bases; unmatched junction nucleotides: 1. Germline V gene data show CDR1 as SEHNR and CDR2 as FQNEAQ (reference sequence). The DNA for the CDR3 is TGTGCCAGCAGCTTAGCGGGAGGGAACGAGCAGTACTTC. This encodes CASSLAGGNEQYF.

The chain combines TRBV12-3 or TRBV12-4 with TRBJ1-4; D gene ambiguous. The CDR3 has 16 residues. The ends were cut back, 3 bases at V and 8 bases at J, with 19 bases in the middle. CDR3 bases: TGTGCCAGCAGTTTTTATGGGCGCGGTCCGGGGGAAAAACTGTTTTTT. Its translation is CASSFYGRGPGEKLFF.

The rearrangement joins TRBV5-1 to TRBJ1-1; D gene unclear. This CDR3 has 12 amino acids. Germline lookup yields CDR1 SGHRS and CDR2 YFSETQ. Trimming cost V 1 base and J 5 bases, with 6 bases left between them. DNA of the CDR3: TGCGCCAGCAGCTTGTTTGGTACTGAAGCTTTCTTT. It translates to CASSLFGTEAFF.

The V and J genes are TRBV12-3 or TRBV12-4 and TRBJ1-2; D not resolved. V gave up 3 bases and J gave up 0 bases, with 14 bases separating them. The CDR3 loop spans 16 amino acids. The CDR3 DNA reads TGTGCCAGCAGTTTTGGTCTCACCGACGCTAACTATGGCTACACCTTC. Its translation: CASSFGLTDANYGYTF.